One sample yielded the 17 T cell receptor beta chains listed below, sequenced in a study of CD8 T cell repertoires and HIV-1 epitope variants. The protocol was immunoSEQ multiplex PCR, while the TCRdb copy is restricted to in-frame clones and leaves out a portion. The data hold about 4,800 clones, with around 69% observed a single time. Their recognized antigens are unknown. The sequenced sample was cultured CD8+ T cells derived from PBMCs. The receptor source for this set is a male donor with HIV.

CDR3: CASSFGRLDEQFF. For the CDR3, the DNA is TGTGCCAGCAGCTTTGGACGTTTGGATGAGCAGTTCTTC. The chain links TRBV7-2 to TRBJ2-1; the D is unclear. The ends were cut back, 3 bases at V and 8 bases at J, with 11 bases in the middle. The CDR3 runs 13 residues. Germline CDR1 is SGHTA and CDR2 is FQGNSA.

The rearrangement links TRBV6-5 to TRBJ1-2; the match to TRBD1 covers 9 bases. Trimming removed 7 bases from V and 8 bases from J; junction bases left unmatched: 11. The CDR3 consists of 14 residues. Germline lookup yields CDR1 MNHEY and CDR2 SVGAGI. CDR3 nucleotides: TGTGCCAGCATTACACAGGGGGCTTCCGGGGGCTACACCTTC. Translation: CASITQGASGGYTF.

This clone was seen a few times. The rearrangement links TRBV6-5 to TRBJ2-7; D possibly corresponds to TRBD2 (6 bases). From germline, CDR1 is MNHEY and CDR2 SVGAGI. V was cut by 7 bases and J by 3 bases, with 7 bases left in between. The CDR3 has 11 amino acids. The CDR3 protein is CASMGGYEQYF. CDR3 coding DNA: TGTGCCAGCATGGGGGGCTACGAGCAGTACTTC.

In its sample, this clone was seen once. The rearrangement uses TRBV11-2 and TRBJ2-7, with D possibly matching TRBD1 (6 bases). Trimming took 7 bases from V and 4 from J, leaving 20 bases between them. The germline V gene encodes CDR1 SGHAT and CDR2 FQNNGV. This CDR3 contains 15 residues. The CDR3 sequence is CASTPFGRGSYEQYF. The CDR3 nucleotides are TGTGCCAGCACCCCGTTTGGCAGGGGATCTTACGAGCAGTACTTC.

In its sample, this clone was seen once. The rearrangement uses TRBV28 and TRBJ1-2, with 7 bases that match TRBD1. This CDR3 has 13 residues. Germline assignment: CDR1 MDHEN and CDR2 SYDVKM. V shed 2 bases and J 4 bases; nucleotides not matched to a gene: 1. The DNA of the CDR3 is TGTGCCAGCAGTTTAGGGACAGTCTATGGCTACACCTTC. It translates to CASSLGTVYGYTF.

This clone was counted a single time. The chain carries TRBV11-1 and TRBJ2-3, with D possibly being TRBD2 (5 bases). V lost 1 base, J lost 5 bases, and 19 bases lay in between. The V gene's germline CDR1 is SGHAT and CDR2 FQDESV (reference sequence). The CDR3 runs 17 residues. The chain's CDR3 is CASSLDPPGGYEDTQYF. CDR3 sequence (DNA): TGTGCCAGCAGCTTAGATCCCCCAGGAGGATATGAAGATACGCAGTATTTT.

This clone is a singleton in its sample. The V gene is TRBV19, the J gene TRBJ2-3; 8 bases align to TRBD2. CDR1 is LNHDA and CDR2 is SQIVND in the germline V gene (reference sequence). Germline trimming cut 3 bases from V and 5 bases from J; bases unmatched to any gene: 10. The length of the CDR3 is 16 residues. The DNA for the CDR3 is TGTGCCAGTAGTATGGCCGGGGGGGCTGTGGGAGATACGCAGTATTTT. Amino acids: CASSMAGGAVGDTQYF.

The chain couples TRBV4-1 to TRBJ2-3; D remains ambiguous. The CDR3 length is 15 residues. V was clipped by 0 bases and J by 1 base, with 8 bases between them. Germline values: CDR1 MGHRA, CDR2 YSYEKL. In DNA, the CDR3 is TGCGCCAGCAGCCAAGAAACGAGAGGCACAGATACGCAGTATTTT. Translation: CASSQETRGTDTQYF.

The J gene is TRBJ2-4, the V gene TRBV27, with 14 bases that match TRBD2. V lost 2 bases, J lost 12 bases, and 3 bases stayed unmatched. The CDR3 loop spans 14 amino acids. Germline CDR1 and CDR2: MNHEY and SMNVEV (reference sequence). This CDR3 reads CASSLGTSGSNQYF. CDR3 nucleotides: TGTGCCAGCAGTTTAGGGACTAGCGGGAGTAATCAGTACTTC.

The CDR3 DNA sequence: TGTGCCAGCACCCTCAGGGGTAGGCGGGATACGCAGTATTTT. It translates to CASTLRGRRDTQYF. The rearrangement joins TRBV28 to TRBJ2-3, with D perhaps TRBD1 (6 bases). CDR1 and CDR2 (germline): MDHEN, SYDVKM. This CDR3 is 14 amino acids long. The ends were cut back, 7 bases at V and 6 bases at J, with 17 bases in the middle.

This clone showed up just once. The V gene is TRBV28, the J gene TRBJ1-1, with a possible D match to TRBD1 (5 bases). Germline lookup yields CDR1 MDHEN and CDR2 SYDVKM. The V and J ends lost 7 bases and 1 base respectively, with 13 bases between them. The CDR3 runs 14 residues. CDR3 residues: CASIRSGGNTEAFF. The CDR3 nucleotides read TGTGCCAGCATAAGGTCGGGGGGGAACACTGAAGCTTTCTTT.

CDR3 nucleotides: TGTGCCAGCAGTTTAGGAGGGCAGGGCGGAGAGACCCAGTACTTC. As protein: CASSLGGQGGETQYF. The chain employs TRBV27 and TRBJ2-5; the D gene is possibly TRBD2 (6 bases). V was trimmed by 2 bases and J by 4 bases, leaving 14 bases between them. This CDR3 has 15 amino acids. CDR1 and CDR2 from the germline V gene are MNHEY and SMNVEV (reference sequence).

The chain combines TRBV11-3 with TRBJ2-2; 8 bases line up with TRBD1. Germline values: CDR1 SGHNT, CDR2 YENEEA. The CDR3 is made up of 15 amino acids. V trimming: 5 bases; J trimming: 1 base; junction bases outside the gene matches: 3. The CDR3 DNA reads as TGTGCCAGCAGCGCAGACAGGGGGAACACCGGGGAGCTGTTTTTT. This translates into CASSADRGNTGELFF.

J is TRBJ2-3 and V is TRBV27, with D possibly TRBD2 on 6 matching bases. Germline assignment: CDR1 MNHEY and CDR2 SMNVEV (reference sequence). V dropped 6 bases and J dropped 4 bases, with 17 bases sitting between them. The CDR3 length is 15 residues. The CDR3 region is CASRFGAGRPDTQYF. Here the CDR3 DNA reads TGTGCCAGCAGGTTCGGGGCGGGAAGGCCAGATACGCAGTATTTT.

CDR3 nucleotides: TGTGCCAGCTCACCAGGGGCCCCTAGCTCCTACAATGAGCAGTTCTTC. The encoded protein is CASSPGAPSSYNEQFF. This chain links TRBV18 with TRBJ2-1; D is possibly TRBD1 (5 bases). The germline V gene encodes CDR1 KGHSH and CDR2 LQKENI. The V and J ends lost 2 bases and 0 bases respectively, with 11 bases between them. This CDR3 spans 16 amino acids. The full variable domain, its missing parts supplied by reference TRBV18 and TRBJ2-1, is NAGVMQNPRHLVRRRGQEARLRCSPMKGHSHVYWYRQLPEEGLKFMVYLQKENIIDESGMPKERFSAEFPKEGPSILRIQQVVRGDSAAYFCASSPGAPSSYNEQFFGPGTRLTVL.

This clone turned up a few times. The rearrangement links TRBV28 to TRBJ1-5, with D unclear. Trimming removed 3 bases from V and 0 bases from J, with 9 bases in between. Germline V gives CDR1 MDHEN, CDR2 SYDVKM. The CDR3 consists of 15 residues. CDR3 bases: TGTGCCAGCAGTTTGGAGGGCCTTAGCAATCAGCCCCAGCATTTT. Encoded protein: CASSLEGLSNQPQHF.

CDR3 sequence: CAWSFGTGLNTIYF. Here the CDR3 DNA reads TGTGCCTGGAGTTTTGGGACAGGGTTGAACACCATATATTTT. The rearrangement uses TRBV30 and TRBJ1-3, with 9 bases aligning to TRBD1. Germline V gene sequence: CDR1 GTSNPN, CDR2 SVGIG (reference sequence). Unmatched junction bases numbered 6, after V lost 2 bases and J lost 7 bases. The CDR3 totals 14 residues.